This TCR beta chain was recovered during a study of Ad26.COV2.S vaccination and SARS-CoV-2 variants. The treatment is: 15 to 20 received Ad26.COV2.S at low or high dose, single or two shots; 5 received placebo; per-sample allocation not given. Following the first vaccine or placebo injection, samples were taken on day 63. V lost 2 bases and J 5 bases, leaving 10 bases between the germline ends. Germline CDR1 and CDR2: SGHVS and FNYEAQ. This CDR3 has 15 residues. Here immunoSEQ multiplex PCR was the method, and the copy in TCRdb shows in-frame clones only, minus some. This table holds around 320,000 clones, 86% found once.

The source of this sequence is a person between 18 and 60 years old who received the Ad26.COV2.S COVID-19 vaccine or a placebo. This material consisted of peripheral blood, taken in a trial of Ad26.COV2.S vaccine versus placebo. The chain couples TRBV7-6 to TRBJ1-6; D call uncertain. The CDR3 coding sequence is TGTGCCAGCAGCTTACTCGGCCCAGATAATTCACCCCTCCACTTT. This translates into CASSLLGPDNSPLHF. Full variable domain (rest looked up from reference TRBV7-6 and TRBJ1-6): GAGVSQSPRYKVTKRGQDVALRCDPISGHVSLYWYRQALGQGPEFLTYFNYEAQQDKSGLPNDRFSAERPEGSISTLTIQRTEQRDSAMYRCASSLLGPDNSPLHFGNGTRLTVT.